The subject of this entry is one TCR beta chain. The sample is drawn from a study of neoadjuvant anti-PD-1 for oral cavity cancer. V shed 4 bases and J shed 3 bases, with 9 bases lying between them. The CDR3 loop spans 13 amino acids. Germline V lookup: CDR1 SGHRS, CDR2 YFSETQ. Sequencing used immunoSEQ multiplex PCR; TCRdb keeps in-frame clones, though not all of them. The table records about 6,600 clones, over 75% of them present only once. The input for sequencing was PBMCs, taken before nivolumab (anti-PD-1) treatment. The origin of this receptor is a person aged 35-80 years with oral cavity squamous cell carcinoma. J is TRBJ2-3 and V is TRBV5-1; D not certain. CDR3 bases: TGCGCCAGCAGCACGGACCTGACAGATACGCAGTATTTT. Its translation is CASSTDLTDTQYF. Using reference TRBV5-1 and TRBJ2-3 for the parts outside the CDR3, the full variable domain is KAGVTQTPRYLIKTRGQQVTLSCSPISGHRSVSWYQQTPGQGLQFLFEYFSETQRNKGNFPGRFSGRQFSNSRSEMNVSTLELGDSALYLCASSTDLTDTQYFGPGTRLTVL.